The next 8 T cell receptor beta chains were all read from a single sample in a study of blood T cell repertoires in COVID-19. Profiling relied on immunoSEQ multiplex PCR, and the TCRdb table lists in-frame clones only, not all of them. The data show approximately 250,000 clones, approximately 89% seen once. Sequenced: PBMCs or T cells enriched from blood (not recorded which). The receptors were sampled from a man aged 40-55 years who had been exposed to COVID-19.

This chain joins TRBV4-1 and TRBJ2-1; D might be TRBD1 (6 bases). The germline CDR1 and CDR2 sequences are MGHRA and YSYEKL. The CDR3 contains 18 residues. The V and J ends lost 0 bases and 7 bases respectively, with 22 bases between them. CDR3 sequence (DNA): TGCGCCAGCAGCCAAGATTTTTCGGTGGCAGGGGATGGAAATGAGCAGTTCTTC. Translating it yields CASSQDFSVAGDGNEQFF.

The chain recombines TRBV4-2 with TRBJ1-5, with D unclear. V lost 1 base to trimming and J lost 6 bases, with 10 bases between them. The length of the CDR3 is 14 residues. In germline, CDR1 is LGHNA, CDR2 YNFKEQ. The CDR3 DNA reads as TGTGCCAGCAGCCAAGGACTACTGGGTCAGCCCCAGCATTTT. Protein product: CASSQGLLGQPQHF.

CDR3 nucleotides: TGTGCCAGCAGTCGGACTAGCGGGAATGAGCAGTTCTTC. Translating gives CASSRTSGNEQFF. J is TRBJ2-1 and V is TRBV28; 11 bases align to TRBD2. In germline, CDR1 is MDHEN, CDR2 SYDVKM. The CDR3 covers 13 residues. V shed 5 bases, J shed 7 bases, and the junction held 1 base outside the gene matches.

The rearrangement uses TRBV27 and TRBJ1-2; D gene uncertain. Between the trimmed V and J ends, which lost 4 bases and 6 bases, there was a span of 15 bases. The CDR3 extends over 14 amino acids. Germline CDR1 and CDR2: MNHEY and SMNVEV (reference sequence). The CDR3 here is CASSSQQRWNGYTF. The CDR3 DNA reads TGTGCCAGCAGTTCCCAGCAGAGGTGGAATGGCTACACCTTC.

This rearrangement joins TRBV15 to TRBJ1-5, with TRBD1 as a possible D gene (5 bases). The CDR3 runs to 17 residues. The germline CDR1 and CDR2 sequences are LNHNV and YYDKDF (reference sequence). The V and J ends lost 5 bases and 0 bases respectively, with 17 bases between them. Written as DNA, the CDR3 is TGTGCCACCAGCCCGTGGGGCCCACAAGTTAGCAATCAGCCCCAGCATTTT. Its translation is CATSPWGPQVSNQPQHF.

The genes are TRBV19 and TRBJ2-7; 12 bases match TRBD1. CDR1 and CDR2 (germline): LNHDA, SQIVND (reference sequence). Trimming cost V 5 bases and J 3 bases; bases outside gene matches: 14. The CDR3 covers 18 residues. DNA of the CDR3: TGTGCCAGTAGTGCGCGGGGACAGGGGGCGGGAAGGATCTACGAGCAGTACTTC. This codes for CASSARGQGAGRIYEQYF.

The chain has TRBV28 and TRBJ2-4, with 9 bases identical to TRBD2. Germline assignment: CDR1 MDHEN and CDR2 SYDVKM. V was clipped by 10 bases and J by 2 bases; unmatched bases: 9. CDR3 size: 15 residues. The CDR3 sequence is CATSGAGGSKNIQYF. The CDR3 nucleotides are TGTGCCACTTCCGGGGCGGGAGGGTCCAAAAACATTCAGTACTTC.

This sequence joins TRBV2 and TRBJ2-3; D gene ambiguous. Trimming stripped 3 bases from V and 4 bases from J, with 14 bases between. This CDR3 contains 15 residues. Per germline, CDR1 SNHLY and CDR2 FYNNEI. The chain's CDR3 is CASSDASGSADTQYF. CDR3 DNA: TGTGCCAGCAGTGATGCTTCTGGTAGTGCAGATACGCAGTATTTT. Looking up the rest from reference TRBV2 and TRBJ2-3 gives the full variable domain: EPEVTQTPSHQVTQMGQEVILRCVPISNHLYFYWYRQILGQKVEFLVSFYNNEISEKSEIFDDQFSVERPDGSNFTLKIRSTKLEDSAMYFCASSDASGSADTQYFGPGTRLTVL.